This TCR beta chain came from a study of T-cell memory formation after mild COVID-19. Turning to the study itself: TCR clusters were mostly donor specific.

Regarding the study as a whole: Clones that got smaller from day 15 to 85 had even CD4/CD8, while clones growing later tipped toward CD4+. Memory from before infection featured some responding clones, which suggests cross-reactive memory joined.

This clonotype came up a few times. Its antigen is as yet unknown. With constant-segment primers, 5'RACE yielded cDNA libraries of TCR alpha and TCR beta that carried sample barcodes and UMIs. A single record per CDR3 protein comes from TCRdb applying MiXCR to the 5' RACE reads. The data contain around 450,000 distinct CDR3 sequences, 24% of them singletons. The receptor comes from an adult woman who had mild COVID-19 (a few samples of this study predate the infection). Cell type and time point are not known. The specimen sequenced was PBMCs or a T cell subset sorted from them (not recorded which).

CDR3 protein: CSATRGPSTDTQYF. DNA of the CDR3: TGCAGTGCCACCCGGGGGCCGAGCACAGATACGCAGTATTTT. This chain links TRBV20-1 with TRBJ2-3; either TRBD1 or TRBD2 may supply D (6 bases each). This CDR3 spans 14 amino acids. Germline loops: CDR1 DFQATT, CDR2 SNEGSKA (reference sequence). V lost 6 bases and J 0 bases, leaving 13 bases between the germline ends.